This entry lists 13 T cell receptor beta chains sequenced from one sample in a study of OX40 agonist ivuxolimab in advanced cancers. The library came from the immunoSEQ multiplex PCR assay. TCRdb provides this immuneACCESS table in a form limited to in-frame rearrangements. Some clones are lacking; in checked studies, under half of them reflect an unresolved V gene, and why the rest are absent is not known. This sample is represented by roughly 60,000 clones; roughly 84% of them were singletons. Of the sample, 4.6% falls within the top ten clones. Specimen: CD4+ or CD8+ T cells sorted from blood, collected in a trial of the OX40 agonist ivuxolimab. The receptors shown here come from an adult with an advanced solid tumor such as melanoma, head and neck, liver or kidney cancer.

In its sample, this clone was seen once. The chain joins TRBV5-5 to TRBJ2-1, with D perhaps matching TRBD1 (5 bases). The CDR3 has 16 amino acids. Germline V CDR1 and CDR2: SGHKS, YYEKEE (reference sequence). V was pared by 3 bases and J by 1 base, with 14 bases between. As DNA, the CDR3 is TGTGCCAGCAGCTCGTACCAGGGCCAATCCTACAATGAGCAGTTCTTC. Translated: CASSSYQGQSYNEQFF.

The CDR3 coding sequence is TGTGCCAGCAGTTTATCTTGGGGGGCCAATGAGCAGTTCTTC. This gives the protein CASSLSWGANEQFF. The rearrangement links TRBV28 to TRBJ2-1, with D possibly called TRBD1 or TRBD2 (6 bases each). The CDR3 extends over 14 amino acids. Germline CDR1 MDHEN, CDR2 SYDVKM. Trimming removed 1 base from V and 6 bases from J, with 10 bases in between.

The V gene is TRBV9, the J gene TRBJ2-5; 8 nucleotides agree with TRBD1. Trimming cost V 2 bases and J 5 bases; bases outside gene matches: 8. Germline assignment: CDR1 SGDLS and CDR2 YYNGEE. CDR3 length: 15 residues. In DNA, the CDR3 is TGTGCCAGCAGCGTCCTAGGACAGGGTGGGGAGACCCAGTACTTC. The encoded protein is CASSVLGQGGETQYF.

The rearrangement links TRBV19 to TRBJ2-5; the match to TRBD1 covers 8 bases. Germline V CDR1 and CDR2: LNHDA, SQIVND (reference sequence). This CDR3 has 15 amino acids. The V gene end was trimmed by 5 bases and the J gene end by 2 bases; junction bases not matched to a gene: 7. The CDR3 DNA reads as TGTGCCAGTAGTCTTGGGACAGGCCTACAAGAGACCCAGTACTTC. The encoded protein is CASSLGTGLQETQYF.

This chain connects TRBV11-2 to TRBJ1-2; D gene ambiguous. The germline CDR1 and CDR2 sequences are SGHAT and FQNNGV. CDR3 length: 13 residues. Trimming shortened V by 3 bases and J by 2 bases, and 7 bases separated the two germline ends. The CDR3: CASSLQWNYGYTF. The CDR3 nucleotides are TGTGCCAGCAGCTTGCAGTGGAACTATGGCTACACCTTC.

The chain couples TRBV28 to TRBJ1-3; D is unresolved. CDR3 size: 14 residues. V dropped 7 bases and J dropped 0 bases, with 10 bases sitting between them. CDR1 MDHEN and CDR2 SYDVKM come from the germline V gene. CDR3 nucleotide sequence: TGTGCCAGCACCCGGGCTGACTCTGGAAACACCATATATTTT. Translating it yields CASTRADSGNTIYF.

This chain connects TRBV18 to TRBJ2-7; 9 bases map to TRBD1. This CDR3 region has 16 residues. V was pared by 3 bases and J by 5 bases, with 11 bases of the junction left unmatched. From germline, CDR1 is KGHSH and CDR2 LQKENI. This CDR3 is CASSPGPGQGEHEQYF. The CDR3 DNA sequence: TGTGCCAGCTCACCGGGACCGGGACAGGGTGAACACGAGCAGTACTTC.

The chain recombines TRBV18 with TRBJ2-2; 10 bases line up with TRBD1. Germline assignment: CDR1 KGHSH and CDR2 LQKENI. This CDR3 has 14 amino acids. Trimming at V came to 6 bases and at J to 3 bases, leaving 1 base not matched to a gene. The CDR3 protein is CASSGTGDTGELFF. CDR3 nucleotide sequence: TGTGCCAGCTCCGGGACAGGGGACACCGGGGAGCTGTTTTTT.

The J gene is TRBJ2-3, the V gene TRBV28; tentatively, D is TRBD1 (6 bases). V was cut by 7 bases and J by 0 bases, with 14 bases left in between. Per the germline V gene, CDR1 is MDHEN and CDR2 is SYDVKM. The length of the CDR3 is 15 residues. The CDR3 nucleotides are TGTGCCAGCACACAGGACAGAGCTAGCACAGATACGCAGTATTTT. Amino acids: CASTQDRASTDTQYF.

V is TRBV5-1 and J is TRBJ2-5, with D possibly matching TRBD2 (6 bases). Trimming removed 4 bases from V and 2 bases from J, with 12 bases in between. The CDR3 length is 14 residues. CDR1 is SGHRS and CDR2 is YFSETQ in the germline V gene. CDR3 loop: CASSTGGVQETQYF. The CDR3 bases are TGCGCCAGCAGCACCGGGGGAGTTCAAGAGACCCAGTACTTC.

The chain employs TRBV19 and TRBJ1-6; tentative D call: TRBD1 (6 bases). The V end was cut by 5 bases, the J end by 10 bases, with 15 bases between. In germline, CDR1 is LNHDA, CDR2 SQIVND (reference sequence). The CDR3 is 14 amino acids. The CDR3 nucleotides are TGTGCCAGTAGTCCCGGGGGGGCCTGGTCACCCCTCCACTTT. Its protein product is CASSPGGAWSPLHF.

The chain joins TRBV16 to TRBJ2-3, with TRBD2 as a possible D gene (5 bases). Germline assignment: CDR1 KGHSY and CDR2 FQNENV. V lost 4 bases to trimming and J lost 6 bases, with 5 bases between them. The length of the CDR3 is 11 residues. The CDR3 nucleotides read TGTGCCAGCAGCCGCGGGGATACGCAGTATTTT. It codes for CASSRGDTQYF.

The chain uses TRBV28 and TRBJ1-2, with 8 bases that match TRBD1. The germline V gene encodes CDR1 MDHEN and CDR2 SYDVKM. There are 15 residues in the CDR3. Trimming cost V 3 bases and J 5 bases; bases outside gene matches: 8. The CDR3 region has the DNA TGTGCCAGCAGTTTCGGGACAGGTGGTGGGTATGGCTACACCTTC. As protein: CASSFGTGGGYGYTF.